The 7 T cell receptor beta chains in this list originate from one sample, sequenced in a study of T cells in localized non-small cell lung cancer. Assay: immunoSEQ multiplex PCR; the TCRdb copy retains only in-frame clones and omits some. The sample has some 1,600 clones, around 27% seen once. This specimen consisted of normal lung tissue next to the tumor, obtained before any cancer treatment. The origin of the receptors is a man between 40 and 69 years old with stage II squamous cell lung carcinoma.

The gene calls are TRBV11-3 and TRBJ2-1; D not resolved. The germline gives CDR1 SGHNT, CDR2 YENEEA. The ends were cut back, 1 base at V and 7 bases at J, with 14 bases in the middle. The CDR3 extends over 15 amino acids. The CDR3 reads CASSLGQAPENEQFF. Written as DNA, the CDR3 is TGTGCCAGCAGCTTAGGTCAGGCCCCGGAGAATGAGCAGTTCTTC.

This chain uses TRBV19 with TRBJ1-2, with TRBD1 as a possible D gene (6 bases). Between the trimmed V and J ends, which lost 7 bases and 1 base, there was a span of 10 bases. Looked up from germline, CDR1 is LNHDA and CDR2 is SQIVND (reference sequence). The CDR3 sequence is 13 residues long. The CDR3 spells CASKRDINYGYTF. CDR3 coding DNA: TGTGCCAGTAAACGGGACATTAACTATGGCTACACCTTC.

This clone was seen a handful of times. The chain employs TRBV28 and TRBJ2-7; the D gene is possibly TRBD1 (5 bases). V dropped 5 bases and J dropped 6 bases, with 14 bases sitting between them. This CDR3 has 13 residues. The germline CDR1 and CDR2 sequences are MDHEN and SYDVKM. The CDR3 loop is CASSQGAALEQYF. The CDR3 DNA sequence: TGTGCCAGCAGTCAGGGTGCAGCCCTCGAGCAGTACTTC. Combining the CDR3 with reference TRBV28 and TRBJ2-7 gives the whole variable domain DVKVTQSSRYLVKRTGEKVFLECVQDMDHENMFWYRQDPGLGLRLIYFSYDVKMKEKGDIPEGYSVSREKKERFSLILESASTNQTSMYLCASSQGAALEQYFGPGTRLTVT.

This clone counts as large. V is TRBV9 and J is TRBJ1-1, with 8 bases that match TRBD1. The CDR3 is 16 residues long. From germline, CDR1 is SGDLS and CDR2 YYNGEE. The V and J ends lost 4 bases and 3 bases, in that order; junction bases with no gene match: 11. The CDR3 sequence is CASSLDSGQGYTEAFF. CDR3 DNA sequence: TGTGCCAGCAGCCTCGACTCCGGACAGGGTTACACTGAAGCTTTCTTT.

The chain combines TRBV28 with TRBJ2-7; 7 nucleotides line up with TRBD2. Germline trimming cut 2 bases from V and 6 bases from J; bases unmatched to any gene: 4. CDR1 MDHEN and CDR2 SYDVKM come from the germline V gene. CDR3 length equals 13 residues. CDR3 protein: CASSLREGPEQYF. The CDR3 DNA reads as TGTGCCAGCAGTTTAAGGGAGGGCCCCGAGCAGTACTTC.

By its share, this clone is medium-sized. This chain uses TRBV7-2 with TRBJ2-1; D is uncertain. This CDR3 region has 13 residues. CDR1 SGHTA and CDR2 FQGNSA come from the germline V gene. Trimming shortened V by 4 bases and J by 3 bases, and 7 bases separated the two germline ends. CDR3 residues: CASSSPRYNEQFF. Here the CDR3 DNA reads TGTGCCAGCAGCTCCCCCCGCTACAATGAGCAGTTCTTC.

CDR3 DNA: TGTGCCAGTAGTATAGCATGGGGGTTGCCTCAGCCCCAGCATTTT. This gives the protein CASSIAWGLPQPQHF. The chain joins TRBV19 to TRBJ1-5; TRBD1 is a possible D gene (5 bases). The ends were cut back, 1 base at V and 6 bases at J, with 13 bases in the middle. The CDR3 loop spans 15 amino acids. From germline, CDR1 is LNHDA and CDR2 SQIVND (reference sequence).